The clone carrying this T cell receptor beta chain was seen only a few times. The data are from a study of blood T cells in healthy people across ages. Primed by a sample-barcoded 5' primer and a J-beta primer mix, a second PCR proceeded for roughly 6 to 12 cycles. TCRdb analysed the 5' RACE reads with MiXCR anew, one entry per CDR3 protein. Of hundreds of thousands of distinct CDR3 sequences in the sample, roughly 43% were seen once. With 2 bases clipped from V and 6 bases from J, the junction kept 4 bases outside the gene matches. Germline CDR1 and CDR2: MNHEY and SVGAGI. CDR3 length equals 15 residues.

This TCR came from an elderly man in good health. The chain links TRBV6-5 to TRBJ2-1; 10 positions agree with TRBD1. The source material was blood. The DNA of the CDR3 is TGTGCCAGCAGTTACGGGACAGGGGTAGGCAATGAGCAGTTCTTC. It translates to CASSYGTGVGNEQFF.